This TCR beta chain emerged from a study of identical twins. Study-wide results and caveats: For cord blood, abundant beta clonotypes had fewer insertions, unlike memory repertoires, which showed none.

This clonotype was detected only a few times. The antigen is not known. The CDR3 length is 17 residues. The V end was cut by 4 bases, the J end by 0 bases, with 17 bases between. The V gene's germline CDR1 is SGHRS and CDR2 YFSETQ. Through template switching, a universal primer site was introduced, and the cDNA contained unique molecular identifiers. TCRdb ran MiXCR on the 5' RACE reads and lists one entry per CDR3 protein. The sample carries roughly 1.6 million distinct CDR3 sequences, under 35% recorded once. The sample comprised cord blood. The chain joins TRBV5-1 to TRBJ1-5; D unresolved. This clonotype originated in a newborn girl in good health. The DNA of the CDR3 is TGCGCCAGCAGCCCTCCTCCCAGGCTTCTTAGCAATCAGCCCCAGCATTTT. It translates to CASSPPPRLLSNQPQHF.